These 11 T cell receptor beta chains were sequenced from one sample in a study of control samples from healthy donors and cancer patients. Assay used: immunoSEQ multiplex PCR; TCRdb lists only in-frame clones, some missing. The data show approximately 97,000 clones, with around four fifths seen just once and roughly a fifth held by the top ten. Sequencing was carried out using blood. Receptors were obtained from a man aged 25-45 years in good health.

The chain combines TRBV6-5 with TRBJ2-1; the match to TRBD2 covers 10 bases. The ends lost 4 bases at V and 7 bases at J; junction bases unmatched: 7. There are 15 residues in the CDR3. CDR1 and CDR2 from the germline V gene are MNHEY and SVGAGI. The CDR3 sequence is CASSSTSGAANEQFF. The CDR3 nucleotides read TGTGCCAGCAGTTCCACTAGCGGGGCCGCAAATGAGCAGTTCTTC.

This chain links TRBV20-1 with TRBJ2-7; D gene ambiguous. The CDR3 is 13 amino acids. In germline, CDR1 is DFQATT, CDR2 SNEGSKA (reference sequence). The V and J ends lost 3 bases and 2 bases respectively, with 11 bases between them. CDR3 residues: CSASRVATYEQYF. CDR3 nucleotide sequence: TGCAGTGCTAGTCGAGTGGCAACCTACGAGCAGTACTTC.

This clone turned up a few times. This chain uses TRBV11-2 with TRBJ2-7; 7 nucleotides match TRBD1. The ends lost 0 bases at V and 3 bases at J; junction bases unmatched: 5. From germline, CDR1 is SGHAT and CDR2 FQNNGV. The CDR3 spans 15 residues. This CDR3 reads CASSLERQGGYEQYF. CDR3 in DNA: TGTGCCAGCAGCTTAGAAAGACAGGGTGGCTACGAGCAGTACTTC. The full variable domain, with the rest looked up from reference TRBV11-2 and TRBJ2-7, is EAGVAQSPRYKIIEKRQSVAFWCNPISGHATLYWYQQILGQGPKLLIQFQNNGVVDDSQLPKDRFSAERLKGVDSTLKIQPAKLEDSAVYLCASSLERQGGYEQYFGPGTRLTVT.

The CDR3 coding sequence is TGTGCCTGGAGTGTAAACAGGGAGGGCTACACCTTC. Translation: CAWSVNREGYTF. The genes are TRBV30 and TRBJ1-2; D perhaps matches TRBD1 (6 bases). Deletions cut 0 bases from V and 8 bases from J, with 10 bases between. From germline, CDR1 is GTSNPN and CDR2 SVGIG (reference sequence). CDR3 length equals 12 residues.

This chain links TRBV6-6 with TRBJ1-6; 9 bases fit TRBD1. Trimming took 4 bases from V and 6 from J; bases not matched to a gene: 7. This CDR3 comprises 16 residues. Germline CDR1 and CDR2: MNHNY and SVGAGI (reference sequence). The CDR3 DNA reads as TGTGCCAGCAGTTTCCCAGGACAGGGGATTAATTCACCCCTCCACTTT. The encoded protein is CASSFPGQGINSPLHF.

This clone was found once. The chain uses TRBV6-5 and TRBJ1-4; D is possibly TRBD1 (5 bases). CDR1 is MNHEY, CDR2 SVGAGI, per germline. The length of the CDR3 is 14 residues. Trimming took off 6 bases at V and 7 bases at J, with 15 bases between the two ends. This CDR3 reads CASRDGTAGEKLFF. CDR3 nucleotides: TGTGCCAGCAGGGACGGGACGGCGGGTGAAAAACTGTTTTTT.

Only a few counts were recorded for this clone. As DNA, the CDR3 is TGTGCCAGCAGTGAATTAGCGGGGGCGATTACTGAAGCTTTCTTT. This encodes CASSELAGAITEAFF. This chain uses TRBV6-1 with TRBJ1-1; D is perhaps TRBD1 (6 bases). The V and J ends lost 2 bases and 5 bases respectively, with 15 bases between them. The CDR3 extends over 15 amino acids. Germline CDR1 reads MNHNS; CDR2 reads SASEGT.

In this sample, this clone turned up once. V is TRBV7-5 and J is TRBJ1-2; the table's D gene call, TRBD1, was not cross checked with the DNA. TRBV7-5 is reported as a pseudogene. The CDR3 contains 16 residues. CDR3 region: CVRSLGWQVLNYGYTF. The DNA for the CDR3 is TGTGTCAGAAGCTTAGGTTGGCAGGTTCTAAACTATGGCTACACCTTC.

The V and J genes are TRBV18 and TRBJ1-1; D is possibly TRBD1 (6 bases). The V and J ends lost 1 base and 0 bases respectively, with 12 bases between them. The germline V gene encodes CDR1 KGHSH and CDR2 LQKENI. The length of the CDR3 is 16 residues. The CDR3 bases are TGTGCCAGCTCACCACTTACAGGACAGCTGAACACTGAAGCTTTCTTT. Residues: CASSPLTGQLNTEAFF.

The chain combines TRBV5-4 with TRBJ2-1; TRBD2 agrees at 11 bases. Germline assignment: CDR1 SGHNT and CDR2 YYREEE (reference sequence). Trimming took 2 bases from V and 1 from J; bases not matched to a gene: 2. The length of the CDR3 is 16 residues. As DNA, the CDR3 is TGTGCCAGCAGCTTCGGGACTAGCGGTTCCTACAATGAGCAGTTCTTC. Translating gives CASSFGTSGSYNEQFF.

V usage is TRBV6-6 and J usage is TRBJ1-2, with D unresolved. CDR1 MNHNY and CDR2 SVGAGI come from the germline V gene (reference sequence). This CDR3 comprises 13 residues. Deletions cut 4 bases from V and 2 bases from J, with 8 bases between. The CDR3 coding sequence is TGTGCCAGCAGTTCGGTTGGAAACTATGGCTACACCTTC. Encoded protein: CASSSVGNYGYTF.